Listed below are T cell receptor beta chains from one sample, sequenced in a study of OX40 agonist ivuxolimab in advanced cancers. TCRdb keeps only in-frame clones here, not all; method: immunoSEQ multiplex PCR. The sample holds tens of thousands of clones, 80% to 90% seen once. The sequencing used CD4+ or CD8+ T cells sorted from blood, collected in a trial of the OX40 agonist ivuxolimab. Receptors originate from an adult with an advanced solid tumor such as melanoma, head and neck, liver or kidney cancer. Both conserved end residues are part of each CDR3. A D gene is named only where the DNA matches it firmly. Where a row states a size, it is once, few, many or the class of an expanded clone; other rows omit it.

V gene,J gene,D gene,clone size,CDR3 protein,CDR3 DNA
TRBV7-2,TRBJ2-3,TRBD2,.,CASSLARASGASTQYF,TGTGCCAGCAGCTTAGCACGGGCTAGCGGGGCTTCAACGCAGTATTTT
TRBV11-2,TRBJ2-5,.,.,CASSLDPGMGTQYF,TGTGCCAGCAGCTTAGATCCGGGGATGGGGACCCAGTACTTC
TRBV30,TRBJ1-1,.,once,CAWSLQRHTEAFF,TGTGCCTGGAGCCTCCAGCGTCACACTGAAGCTTTCTTT
TRBV7-9,TRBJ2-5,.,.,CASSLSHGTQYF,TGTGCCAGCAGCTTATCCCACGGGACCCAGTACTTC
TRBV5-6,TRBJ1-2,.,once,CASSSWDRPFGYTF,TGTGCCAGCAGCAGTTGGGACCGACCCTTTGGCTACACCTTC
TRBV9,TRBJ1-5,.,.,CASSGGLLNQPQHF,TGTGCCAGCAGCGGGGGACTGCTAAATCAGCCCCAGCATTTT
TRBV9,TRBJ1-1,.,.,CASSVISNTEAFF,TGTGCCAGCAGCGTAATCTCGAACACTGAAGCTTTCTTT
TRBV19,TRBJ2-7,TRBD1,.,CASIPRDRPYEQYF,TGTGCCAGTATTCCCCGGGACAGACCCTACGAGCAGTACTTC
TRBV10-2,TRBJ2-7,TRBD1,.,CASSGGQGVNEQYF,TGCGCCAGCAGTGGGGGACAGGGGGTGAACGAGCAGTACTTC
TRBV6-5,TRBJ1-1,.,.,CASSYFQAPTEAFF,TGTGCCAGCAGTTACTTTCAGGCACCGACTGAAGCTTTCTTT
TRBV28,TRBJ2-7,.,.,CASRRVSSYEQYF,TGTGCCAGCAGGAGGGTCAGCTCCTACGAGCAGTACTTC
TRBV29-1,TRBJ2-2,TRBD1,.,CSGGIAGGMVGELFF,TGCAGCGGTGGGATTGCAGGGGGCATGGTAGGGGAGCTGTTTTTT
TRBV5-1,TRBJ2-2,TRBD1,.,CASTPRPGQVRITGELFF,TGCGCCAGCACTCCCCGGCCCGGACAGGTCCGAATCACCGGGGAGCTGTTTTTT
TRBV28,TRBJ1-1,.,.,CASHGDLRTEAFF,TGTGCCAGCCACGGAGACCTTCGGACTGAAGCTTTCTTT
TRBV29-1,TRBJ2-1,TRBD1,.,CSVQLGQGGNEQFF,TGCAGCGTCCAACTCGGACAGGGTGGCAATGAGCAGTTCTTC
TRBV2,TRBJ2-7,.,.,CASSKEAGISYEQYF,TGTGCCAGCAGTAAAGAGGCAGGGATCTCCTACGAGCAGTACTTC